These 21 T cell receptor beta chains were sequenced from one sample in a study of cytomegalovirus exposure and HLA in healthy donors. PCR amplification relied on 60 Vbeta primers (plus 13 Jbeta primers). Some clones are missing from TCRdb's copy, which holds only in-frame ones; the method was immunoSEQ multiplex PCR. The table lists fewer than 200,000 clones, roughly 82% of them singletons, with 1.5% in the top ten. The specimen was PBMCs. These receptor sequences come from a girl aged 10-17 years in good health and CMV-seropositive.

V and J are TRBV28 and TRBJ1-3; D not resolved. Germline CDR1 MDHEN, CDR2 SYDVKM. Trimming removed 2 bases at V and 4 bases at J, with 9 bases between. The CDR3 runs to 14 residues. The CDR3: CASSLPERGNTIYF. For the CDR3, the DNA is TGTGCCAGCAGTTTACCCGAGCGGGGAAACACCATATATTTT.

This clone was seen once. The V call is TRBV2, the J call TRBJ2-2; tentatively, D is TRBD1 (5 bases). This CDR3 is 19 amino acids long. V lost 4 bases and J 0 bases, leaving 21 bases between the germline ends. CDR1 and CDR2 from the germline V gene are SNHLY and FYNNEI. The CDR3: CASSARWQGIPSNTGELFF. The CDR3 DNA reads TGTGCCAGCAGTGCCCGGTGGCAGGGAATCCCATCGAACACCGGGGAGCTGTTTTTT.

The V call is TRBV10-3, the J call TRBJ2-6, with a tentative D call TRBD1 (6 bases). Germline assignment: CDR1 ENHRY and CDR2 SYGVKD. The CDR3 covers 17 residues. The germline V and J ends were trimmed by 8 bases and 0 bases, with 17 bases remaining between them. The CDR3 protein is CAIADGGHSSGANVLTF. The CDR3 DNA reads TGTGCCATCGCCGATGGGGGCCACAGCTCTGGGGCCAACGTCCTGACTTTC.

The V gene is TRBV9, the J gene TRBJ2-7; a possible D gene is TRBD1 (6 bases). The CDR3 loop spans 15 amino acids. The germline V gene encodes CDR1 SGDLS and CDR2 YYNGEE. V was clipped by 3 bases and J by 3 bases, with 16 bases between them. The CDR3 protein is CASSAGAGEYYEQYF. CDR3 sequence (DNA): TGTGCCAGCAGCGCCGGGGCAGGGGAATACTACGAGCAGTACTTC.

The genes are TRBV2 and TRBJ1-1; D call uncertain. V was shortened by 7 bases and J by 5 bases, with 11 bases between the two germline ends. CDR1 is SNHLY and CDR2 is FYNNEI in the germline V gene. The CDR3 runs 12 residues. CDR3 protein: CASKRVGTEAFF. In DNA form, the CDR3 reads TGTGCCAGCAAGCGCGTAGGAACTGAAGCTTTCTTT.

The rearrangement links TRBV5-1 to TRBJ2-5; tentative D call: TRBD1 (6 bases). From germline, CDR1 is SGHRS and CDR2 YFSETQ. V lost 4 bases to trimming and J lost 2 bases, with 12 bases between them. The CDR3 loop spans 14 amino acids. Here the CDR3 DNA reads TGCGCCAGCAGCCCGACAACAGGGCAAGAGACCCAGTACTTC. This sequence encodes CASSPTTGQETQYF.

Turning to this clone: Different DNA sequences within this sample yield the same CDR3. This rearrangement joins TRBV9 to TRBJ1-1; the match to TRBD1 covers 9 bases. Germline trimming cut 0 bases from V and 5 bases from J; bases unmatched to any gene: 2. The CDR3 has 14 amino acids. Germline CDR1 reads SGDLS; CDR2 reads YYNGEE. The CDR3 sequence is CASSVGQGGTEAFF. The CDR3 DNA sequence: TGTGCCAGCAGCGTAGGACAGGGGGGGACTGAAGCTTTCTTT.

CDR3 nucleotide sequence: TGTGCCAGCAGTTGGACAGGCCTAGTTGGGGACATCACCAATGAGCAGTTCTTC. It translates to CASSWTGLVGDITNEQFF. The rearrangement joins TRBV25-1 to TRBJ2-1; 7 bases are a match to TRBD1. The CDR3 length is 18 residues. Per germline, CDR1 MGHDK and CDR2 SYGVNS. The trim removed 5 bases at V and 6 bases at J, leaving 19 bases unmatched.

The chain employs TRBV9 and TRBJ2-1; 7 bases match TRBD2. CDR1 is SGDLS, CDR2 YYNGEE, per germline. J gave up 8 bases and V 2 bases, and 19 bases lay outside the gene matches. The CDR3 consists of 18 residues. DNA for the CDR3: TGTGCCAGCAGCGTGGGGGGGGTTGAGGATACCCCGTTTGATGAGCAGTTCTTC. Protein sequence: CASSVGGVEDTPFDEQFF. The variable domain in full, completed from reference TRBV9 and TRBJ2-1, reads DSGVTQTPKHLITATGQRVTLRCSPRSGDLSVYWYQQSLDQGLQFLIQYYNGEERAKGNILERFSAQQFPDLHSELNLSSLELGDSALYFCASSVGGVEDTPFDEQFFGPGTRLTVL.

The CDR3 here is CASTPDRGFEKLFF. The DNA of the CDR3 is TGTGCCAGCACCCCGGACAGGGGCTTTGAAAAACTGTTTTTT. The rearrangement links TRBV6-1 to TRBJ1-4; 9 bases are a match to TRBD1. This CDR3 is 14 amino acids long. The V and J ends lost 7 bases and 7 bases, in that order; junction bases with no gene match: 7. Germline values: CDR1 MNHNS, CDR2 SASEGT.

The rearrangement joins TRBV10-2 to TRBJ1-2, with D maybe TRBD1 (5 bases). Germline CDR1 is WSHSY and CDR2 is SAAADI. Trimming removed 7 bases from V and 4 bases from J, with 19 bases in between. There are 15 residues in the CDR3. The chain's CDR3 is CASNRERGGFYGYTF. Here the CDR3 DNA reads TGCGCCAGCAATAGGGAAAGGGGTGGCTTCTATGGCTACACCTTC.

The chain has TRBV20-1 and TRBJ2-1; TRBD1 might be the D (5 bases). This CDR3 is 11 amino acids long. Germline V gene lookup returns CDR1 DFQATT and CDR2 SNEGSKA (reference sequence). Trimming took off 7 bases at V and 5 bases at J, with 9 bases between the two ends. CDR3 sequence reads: CSVQGNNEQFF. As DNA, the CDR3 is TGCAGTGTTCAGGGTAACAATGAGCAGTTCTTC.

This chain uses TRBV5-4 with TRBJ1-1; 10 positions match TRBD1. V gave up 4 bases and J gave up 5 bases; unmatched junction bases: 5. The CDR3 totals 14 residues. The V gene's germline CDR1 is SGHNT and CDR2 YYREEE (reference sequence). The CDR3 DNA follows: TGTGCCAGCAGCCAGACAGGGGGCAGTACTGAAGCTTTCTTT. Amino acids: CASSQTGGSTEAFF.

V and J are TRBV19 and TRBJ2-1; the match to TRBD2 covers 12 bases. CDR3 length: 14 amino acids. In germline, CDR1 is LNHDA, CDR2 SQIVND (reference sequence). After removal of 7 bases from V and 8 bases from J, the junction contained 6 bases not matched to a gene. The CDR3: CASNLAGGWDEQFF. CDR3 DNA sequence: TGTGCCAGTAACCTAGCGGGAGGGTGGGATGAGCAGTTCTTC.

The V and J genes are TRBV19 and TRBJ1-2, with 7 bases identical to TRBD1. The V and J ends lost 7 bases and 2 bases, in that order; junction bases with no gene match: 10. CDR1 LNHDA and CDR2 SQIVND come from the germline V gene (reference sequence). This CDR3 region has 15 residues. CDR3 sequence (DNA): TGTGCCAGTAAGGGATCGACAGGGTACAACTATGGCTACACCTTC. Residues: CASKGSTGYNYGYTF.

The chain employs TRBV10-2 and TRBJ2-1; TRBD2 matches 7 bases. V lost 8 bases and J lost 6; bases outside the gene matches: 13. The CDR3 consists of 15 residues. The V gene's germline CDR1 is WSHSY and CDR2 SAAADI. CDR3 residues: CASWTREARLNEQFF. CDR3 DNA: TGCGCCAGCTGGACTCGGGAGGCCCGGCTCAATGAGCAGTTCTTC.

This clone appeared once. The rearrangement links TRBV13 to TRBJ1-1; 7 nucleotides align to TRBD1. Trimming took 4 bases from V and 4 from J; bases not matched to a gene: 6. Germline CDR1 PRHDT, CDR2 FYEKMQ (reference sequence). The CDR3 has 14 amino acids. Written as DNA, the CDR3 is TGTGCCAGCAGCTACATCCAGGGGGTCACTGAAGCTTTCTTT. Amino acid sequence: CASSYIQGVTEAFF.

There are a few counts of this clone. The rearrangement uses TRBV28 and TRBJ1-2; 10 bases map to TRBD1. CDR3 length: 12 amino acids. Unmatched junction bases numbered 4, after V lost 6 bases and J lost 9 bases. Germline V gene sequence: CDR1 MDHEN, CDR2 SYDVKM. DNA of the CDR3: TGTGCCAGCAGGGGGACAGGGGATCGCTACACCTTC. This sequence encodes CASRGTGDRYTF.

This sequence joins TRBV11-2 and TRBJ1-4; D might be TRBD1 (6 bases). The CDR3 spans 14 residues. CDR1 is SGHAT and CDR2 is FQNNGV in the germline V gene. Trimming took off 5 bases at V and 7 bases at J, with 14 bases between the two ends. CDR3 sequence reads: CASSLWEGGEKLFF. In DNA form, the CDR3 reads TGTGCCAGCAGCCTGTGGGAGGGGGGTGAAAAACTGTTTTTT.

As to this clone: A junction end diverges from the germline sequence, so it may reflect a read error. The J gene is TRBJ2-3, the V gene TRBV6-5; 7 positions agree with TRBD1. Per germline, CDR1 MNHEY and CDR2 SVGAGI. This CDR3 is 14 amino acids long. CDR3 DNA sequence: TGTGCCAGCACTTACCCGACAGGGTCAAATACGCAGTATTTT. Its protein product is CASTYPTGSNTQYF.

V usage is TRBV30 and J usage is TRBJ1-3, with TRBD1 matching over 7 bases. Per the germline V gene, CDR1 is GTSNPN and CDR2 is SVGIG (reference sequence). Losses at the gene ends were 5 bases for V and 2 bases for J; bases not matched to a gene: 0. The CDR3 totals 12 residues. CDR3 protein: CAWGTAGNTIYF. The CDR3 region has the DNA TGTGCCTGGGGGACAGCTGGAAACACCATATATTTT. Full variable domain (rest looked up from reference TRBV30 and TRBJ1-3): SQTIHQWPATLVQPVGSPLSLECTVEGTSNPNLYWYRQAAGRGLQLLFYSVGIGQISSEVPQNLSASRPQDRQFILSSKKLLLSDSGFYLCAWGTAGNTIYFGEGSWLTVV.